This T cell receptor beta chain derives from a study of prognosis after radiotherapy for stage I lung cancer. A note on this clonotype: An end of the junction does not agree with germline; a read error may underlie this.

Germline loops: CDR1 MNHNS, CDR2 SASEGT. The CDR3 is made up of 14 amino acids. Genomic DNA was subjected to two-round multiplex PCR for amplification of TCR beta CDR3. Every TRBV and TRBJ gene had its own specific primer in first-round PCR. MiXCR was run by TCRdb on the multiplex PCR reads, yielding one entry per CDR3 protein. Of around 63,000 distinct CDR3 sequences listed, approximately 25% were seen once; the top ten hold about 7.5%. This specimen was PBMCs, taken before or after stereotactic body radiation therapy (not recorded which). The chain joins TRBV6-1 to TRBJ2-7; D possibly matches TRBD1 or TRBD2 (5 bases each). The sequence was obtained from a donor aged 50 or older with non-small cell lung cancer. The CDR3: CASSCGGSVREHYF. CDR3 nucleotide sequence: TGTGCCAGCAGCTGTGGGGGATCCGTGAGGGAGCATTACTTC.